The subject of this entry is one T cell receptor (beta chain). What it binds is unknown. The data originate from a study of cytomegalovirus exposure and HLA in healthy donors. Study-level information: In a later analysis, the roughly 120 validation repertoires were reported to have used the same platform as the 650 to 800 first-cohort repertoires.

The CDR3 covers 13 residues. In germline, CDR1 is MNHEY, CDR2 SVGAGI. The V end was cut by 2 bases, the J end by 6 bases, with 7 bases between. Study-wide points: Specific recognition of CMV antigens was confirmed in vitro for three chains (all CMV-associated). It was 150 to 200 TCR beta chains that were listed as cytomegalovirus-associated.

Measured with immunoSEQ multiplex PCR; TCRdb has only the in-frame clones, and not every one. The repertoire has more than 45,000 clones, about 91% of them found once; the top ten carry 15%. V and J are TRBV6-5 and TRBJ2-2; TRBD2 is a possible D gene (6 bases). Sequencing was done on a sample of PBMCs. The TCR sequence derives from a young woman in good health and CMV-seronegative. In DNA form, the CDR3 reads TGTGCCAGCAGTTACGCGGGATCCGGGGAGCTGTTTTTT. Protein: CASSYAGSGELFF.